One and the same sample provided the 8 T cell receptor beta chains below, sequenced in a study of cytomegalovirus exposure and HLA in healthy donors. PCR amplification relied on 60 Vbeta primers (plus 13 Jbeta primers). Generated by immunoSEQ multiplex PCR, the TCRdb table keeps only in-frame clones and is missing some. The repertoire consists of approximately 190,000 clones, with about 83% occurring once and the leading ten covering about 6%. Specimen: PBMCs. The receptors were sampled from a woman aged 30 to 39 in good health and CMV-seropositive.

This chain joins TRBV7-2 and TRBJ2-5; 8 bases agree with TRBD1. Germline V gene lookup returns CDR1 SGHTA and CDR2 FQGNSA. V gave up 3 bases and J gave up 1 base; unmatched junction bases: 1. This CDR3 has 14 residues. The DNA of the CDR3 is TGTGCCAGCAGCTTCGACAGGGGCCAAGAGACCCAGTACTTC. Its translation: CASSFDRGQETQYF.

This clone was observed once. This chain joins TRBV4-1 and TRBJ2-5; no definite D call. The CDR3 sequence is 13 residues long. Germline V lookup: CDR1 MGHRA, CDR2 YSYEKL. The V gene lost 0 bases and the J gene lost 2 bases, with 4 bases spanning the gap. The CDR3 here is CASSQDGQETQYF. CDR3 bases: TGCGCCAGCAGCCAAGACGGGCAAGAGACCCAGTACTTC.

The chain is built from TRBV11-2 and TRBJ1-2, with D uncertain. The CDR3 spans 18 residues. CDR1 and CDR2 (germline): SGHAT, FQNNGV. Trimming removed 2 bases from V and 1 base from J, with 20 bases in between. The CDR3 loop is CASSLIGEGGLSNYGYTF. In nucleotides, the CDR3 is TGTGCCAGCAGCTTAATAGGAGAGGGAGGCTTAAGTAACTATGGCTACACCTTC.

The chain has TRBV2 and TRBJ2-3; tentatively, D is TRBD2 (5 bases). V dropped 8 bases and J dropped 2 bases, with 14 bases sitting between them. The CDR3 consists of 14 residues. The germline gives CDR1 SNHLY, CDR2 FYNNEI. Here the CDR3 reads CASGADHFTDTQYF. CDR3 coding DNA: TGTGCCAGCGGAGCGGATCACTTCACAGATACGCAGTATTTT.

The chain has TRBV28 and TRBJ2-2, with no clear D. The CDR3 spans 15 residues. Germline CDR1 reads MDHEN; CDR2 reads SYDVKM. The V end lost 3 bases, the J end lost 0 bases, and 8 bases lay between the germline ends. CDR3 sequence reads: CASSFFRSNTGELFF. CDR3 nucleotide sequence: TGTGCCAGCAGTTTTTTCCGGTCGAACACCGGGGAGCTGTTTTTT.

The CDR3 DNA reads as TGTGCCAGCAGTGTTTCGCTAGCGGCGCCCGGGGAGCTGTTTTTT. It is translated as CASSVSLAAPGELFF. The rearrangement joins TRBV2 to TRBJ2-2; the match to TRBD2 covers 7 bases. The V segment lost 4 bases and the J segment 6 bases; nucleotides outside the gene matches: 8. The CDR3 spans 15 residues. Germline V lookup: CDR1 SNHLY, CDR2 FYNNEI. Full variable domain (rest looked up from reference TRBV2 and TRBJ2-2): EPEVTQTPSHQVTQMGQEVILRCVPISNHLYFYWYRQILGQKVEFLVSFYNNEISEKSEIFDDQFSVERPDGSNFTLKIRSTKLEDSAMYFCASSVSLAAPGELFFGEGSRLTVL.

V gene TRBV15 combines with J gene TRBJ1-5, with 7 nucleotides matching TRBD1. This CDR3 has 15 amino acids. Trimming removed 1 base from V and 7 bases from J; junction bases left unmatched: 7. Germline assignment: CDR1 LNHNV and CDR2 YYDKDF (reference sequence). Written as DNA, the CDR3 is TGTGCCACCAGCAGAGTAGGACAGGAGGGGCAGCCCCAGCATTTT. Translating it yields CATSRVGQEGQPQHF.

The sample holds many counts of this clone. The chain uses TRBV15 and TRBJ2-1; D is unclear. V was clipped by 5 bases and J by 8 bases, with 13 bases between them. Germline loops: CDR1 LNHNV, CDR2 YYDKDF (reference sequence). This CDR3 contains 13 residues. CDR3: CATSGPPIDEQFF. CDR3 nucleotide sequence: TGTGCCACCAGCGGCCCGCCAATCGATGAGCAGTTCTTC.